The T cell receptor (beta chain) described here comes from a study of glioma-infiltrating T cells after dendritic cell vaccination. The method was immunoSEQ multiplex PCR; TCRdb's version includes in-frame clones alone and lacks a portion of them. The data contain approximately 67,000 clones, 80% to 85% of them seen just once; the ten biggest clones take up 7.9%. This CDR3 spans 14 amino acids. The V gene lost 8 bases and the J gene lost 2 bases, with 15 bases spanning the gap. The V gene's germline CDR1 is SNHLY and CDR2 FYNNEI. The sequence was collected from a human donor with glioblastoma. The sequencing used blood, collected before dendritic cell vaccination. This chain connects TRBV2 to TRBJ1-1; tentatively, D is TRBD1 (6 bases). CDR3 sequence: CASQLGTPNTEAFF. Here the CDR3 DNA reads TGTGCCAGCCAGTTAGGGACACCTAACACTGAAGCTTTCTTT.